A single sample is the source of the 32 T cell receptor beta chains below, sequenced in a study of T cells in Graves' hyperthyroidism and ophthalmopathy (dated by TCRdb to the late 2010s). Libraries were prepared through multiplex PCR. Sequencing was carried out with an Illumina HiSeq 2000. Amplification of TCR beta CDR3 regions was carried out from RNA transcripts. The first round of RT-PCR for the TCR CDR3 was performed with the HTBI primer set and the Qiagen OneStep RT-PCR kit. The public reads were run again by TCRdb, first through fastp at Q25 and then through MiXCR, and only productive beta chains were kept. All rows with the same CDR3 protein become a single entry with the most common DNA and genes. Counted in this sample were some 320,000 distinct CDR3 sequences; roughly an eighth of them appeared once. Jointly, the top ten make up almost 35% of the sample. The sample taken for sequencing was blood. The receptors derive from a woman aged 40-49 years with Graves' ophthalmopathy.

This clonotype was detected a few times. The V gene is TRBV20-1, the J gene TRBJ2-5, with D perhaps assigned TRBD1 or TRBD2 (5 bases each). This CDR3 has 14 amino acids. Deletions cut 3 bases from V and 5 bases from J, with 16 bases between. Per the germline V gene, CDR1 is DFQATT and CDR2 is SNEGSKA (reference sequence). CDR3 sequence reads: CSASIGARPETQYF. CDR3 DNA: TGCAGTGCTAGCATCGGGGCGCGTCCGGAGACCCAGTACTTC.

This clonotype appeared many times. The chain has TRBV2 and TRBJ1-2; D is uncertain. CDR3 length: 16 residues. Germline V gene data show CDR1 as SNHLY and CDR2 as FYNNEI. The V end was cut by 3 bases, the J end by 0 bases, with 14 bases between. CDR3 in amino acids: CASSEGRIGSNYGYTF. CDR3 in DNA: TGTGCCAGCAGTGAGGGTAGGATAGGATCTAACTATGGCTACACCTTC.

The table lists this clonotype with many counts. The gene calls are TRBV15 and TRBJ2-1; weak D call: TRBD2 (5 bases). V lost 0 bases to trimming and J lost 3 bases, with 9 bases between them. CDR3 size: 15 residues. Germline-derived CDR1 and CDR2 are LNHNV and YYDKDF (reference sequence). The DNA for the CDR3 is TGTGCCACCAGCAGAGAAAGCGGCTTCTACAATGAGCAGTTCTTC. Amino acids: CATSRESGFYNEQFF.

Here the CDR3 DNA reads TGCAGTGCGGAGCTAGCGGGGGGTTTCACAGATACGCAGTATTTT. Encoded protein: CSAELAGGFTDTQYF. The chain is built from TRBV20-1 and TRBJ2-3, with 11 bases fitting TRBD2. The V and J ends lost 6 bases and 2 bases, in that order; junction bases with no gene match: 7. The CDR3 consists of 15 residues. Per germline, CDR1 DFQATT and CDR2 SNEGSKA (reference sequence).

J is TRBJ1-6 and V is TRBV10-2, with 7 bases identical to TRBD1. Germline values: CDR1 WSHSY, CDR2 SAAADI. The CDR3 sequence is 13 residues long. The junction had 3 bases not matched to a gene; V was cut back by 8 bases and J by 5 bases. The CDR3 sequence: CASVGTDNSPLHF. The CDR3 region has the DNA TGCGCCAGCGTCGGGACAGATAATTCACCCCTCCACTTT.

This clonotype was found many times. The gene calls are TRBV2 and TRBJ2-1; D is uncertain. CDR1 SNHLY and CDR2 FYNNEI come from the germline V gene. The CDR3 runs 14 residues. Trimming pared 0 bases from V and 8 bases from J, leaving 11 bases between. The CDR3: CASSEAYGVHEQFF. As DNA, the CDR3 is TGTGCCAGCAGTGAAGCTTACGGAGTCCATGAGCAGTTCTTC.

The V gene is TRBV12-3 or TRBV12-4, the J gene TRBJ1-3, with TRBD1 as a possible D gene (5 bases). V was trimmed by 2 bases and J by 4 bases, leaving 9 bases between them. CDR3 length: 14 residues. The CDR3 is CASSLRDGGNTIYF. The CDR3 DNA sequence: TGTGCCAGCAGTTTAAGGGACGGCGGAAACACCATATATTTT.

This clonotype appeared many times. The CDR3 loop reads CASSFRTGNNQPQHF. CDR3 nucleotide sequence: TGTGCCAGCAGTTTTCGGACAGGGAACAATCAGCCCCAGCATTTT. The chain couples TRBV28 to TRBJ1-5; 8 bases are a match to TRBD1. The CDR3 is made up of 15 amino acids. Germline lookup yields CDR1 MDHEN and CDR2 SYDVKM. V lost 3 bases and J lost 3; bases outside the gene matches: 4.

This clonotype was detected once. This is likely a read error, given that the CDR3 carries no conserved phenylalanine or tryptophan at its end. CDR3 protein: CASTLGQGGAYEQYL. The CDR3 nucleotides read TGTGCCAGCACCTTGGGACAGGGTGGGGCCTACGAGCAGTACCTC. The chain combines TRBV7-9 with TRBJ2-7, with TRBD1 identical over 9 bases. J was trimmed by 2 bases and V by 7 bases; bases with no gene match: 9. This CDR3 is built from 15 residues. The germline gives CDR1 SEHNR, CDR2 FQNEAQ (reference sequence).

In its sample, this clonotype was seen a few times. The CDR3 is CASSNPGSHSYGYTF. CDR3 bases: TGTGCCAGCAGCAATCCAGGGTCCCATTCCTATGGCTACACCTTC. The chain uses TRBV5-5 and TRBJ1-2; TRBD1 is a possible D gene (5 bases). V was shortened by 4 bases and J by 4 bases, with 17 bases between the two germline ends. Per germline, CDR1 SGHKS and CDR2 YYEKEE (reference sequence). The CDR3 runs to 15 residues.

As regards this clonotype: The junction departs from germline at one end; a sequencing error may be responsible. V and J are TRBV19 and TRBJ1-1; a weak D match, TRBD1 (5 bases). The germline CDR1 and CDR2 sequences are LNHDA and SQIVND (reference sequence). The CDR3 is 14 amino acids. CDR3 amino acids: CVSSSSRGNTEAFF. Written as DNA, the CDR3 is TGTGTCAGTAGTTCATCAAGGGGGAACACTGAAGCTTTCTTT.

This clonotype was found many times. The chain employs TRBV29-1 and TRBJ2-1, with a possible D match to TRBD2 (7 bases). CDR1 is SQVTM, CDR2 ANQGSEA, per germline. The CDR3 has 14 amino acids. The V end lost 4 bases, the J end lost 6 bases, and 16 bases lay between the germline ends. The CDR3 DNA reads TGCAGCGTTGTAGGGGGGGGCTGGGTCAATGAGCAGTTCTTC. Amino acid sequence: CSVVGGGWVNEQFF.

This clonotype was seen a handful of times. The CDR3 sequence: CASSFGGRDQPQHF. In nucleotides, the CDR3 is TGTGCCAGCAGCTTCGGAGGCCGTGATCAGCCCCAGCATTTT. This sequence joins TRBV7-2 and TRBJ1-5; D not resolved. Germline V gene sequence: CDR1 SGHTA, CDR2 FQGNSA. CDR3 length: 14 residues. The V and J ends lost 3 bases and 5 bases respectively, with 11 bases between them.

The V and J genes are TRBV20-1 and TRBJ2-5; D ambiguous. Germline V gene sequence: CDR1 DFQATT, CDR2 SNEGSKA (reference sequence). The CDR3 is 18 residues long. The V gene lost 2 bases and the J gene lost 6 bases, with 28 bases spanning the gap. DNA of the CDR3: TGCAGTGCTAGACCAGACGCTTTTCCCTACATAACCAAAAAGACCCAGTACTTC. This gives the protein CSARPDAFPYITKKTQYF.

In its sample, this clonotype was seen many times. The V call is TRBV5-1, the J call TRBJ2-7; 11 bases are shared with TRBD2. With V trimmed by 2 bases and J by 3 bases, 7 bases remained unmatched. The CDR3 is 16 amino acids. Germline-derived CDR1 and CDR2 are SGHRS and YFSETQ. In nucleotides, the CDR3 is TGCGCCAGCAGCTTTACACTAGCGGGGGACAACTACGAGCAGTACTTC. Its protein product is CASSFTLAGDNYEQYF.

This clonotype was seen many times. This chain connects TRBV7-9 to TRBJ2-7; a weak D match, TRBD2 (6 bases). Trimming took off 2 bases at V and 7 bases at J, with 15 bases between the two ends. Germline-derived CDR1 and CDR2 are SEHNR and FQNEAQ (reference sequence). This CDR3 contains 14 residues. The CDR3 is CASSLSSGSFEQYF. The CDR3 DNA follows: TGTGCCAGCAGCTTAAGTAGCGGTTCCTTTGAGCAGTACTTC.

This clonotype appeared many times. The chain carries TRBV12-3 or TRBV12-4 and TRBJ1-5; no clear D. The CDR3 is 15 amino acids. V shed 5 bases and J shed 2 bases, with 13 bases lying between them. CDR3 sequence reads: CASSRRLGGNQPQHF. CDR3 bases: TGTGCCAGCAGTCGCCGGCTGGGCGGCAATCAGCCCCAGCATTTT.

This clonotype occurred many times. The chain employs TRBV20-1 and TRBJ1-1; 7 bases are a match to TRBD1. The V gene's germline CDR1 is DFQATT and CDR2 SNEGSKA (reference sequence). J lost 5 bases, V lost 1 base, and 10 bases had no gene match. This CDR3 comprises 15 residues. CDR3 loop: CSARAQGGRTTEAFF. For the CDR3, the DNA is TGCAGTGCTAGAGCCCAAGGGGGCCGAACAACTGAAGCTTTCTTT.

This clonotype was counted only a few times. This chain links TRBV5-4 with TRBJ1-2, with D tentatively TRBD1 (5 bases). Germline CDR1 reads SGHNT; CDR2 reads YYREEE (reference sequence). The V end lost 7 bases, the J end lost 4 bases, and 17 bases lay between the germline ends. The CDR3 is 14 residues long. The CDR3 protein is CASSRHTGSYGYTF. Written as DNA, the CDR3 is TGTGCCAGCTCCCGCCACACAGGAAGCTATGGCTACACCTTC.

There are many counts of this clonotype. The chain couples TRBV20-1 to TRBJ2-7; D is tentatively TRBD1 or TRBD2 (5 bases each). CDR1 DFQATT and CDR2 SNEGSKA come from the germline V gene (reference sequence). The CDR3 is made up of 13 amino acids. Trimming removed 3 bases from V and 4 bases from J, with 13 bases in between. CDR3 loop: CSASWGREYEQYF. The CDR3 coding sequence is TGCAGTGCTAGTTGGGGACGGGAATACGAGCAGTACTTC.

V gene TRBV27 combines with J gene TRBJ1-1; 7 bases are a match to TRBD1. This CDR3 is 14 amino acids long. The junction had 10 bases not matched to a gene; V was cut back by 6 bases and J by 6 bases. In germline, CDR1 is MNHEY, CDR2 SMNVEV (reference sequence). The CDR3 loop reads CASSKETGMPEAFF. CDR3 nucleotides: TGTGCCAGCAGCAAGGAGACAGGGATGCCTGAAGCTTTCTTT.

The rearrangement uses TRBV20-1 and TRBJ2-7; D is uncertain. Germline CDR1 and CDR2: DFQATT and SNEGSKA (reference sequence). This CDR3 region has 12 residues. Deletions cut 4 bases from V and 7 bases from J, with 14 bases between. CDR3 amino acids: CSAKFSPAEQYF. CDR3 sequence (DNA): TGCAGTGCTAAGTTCAGTCCAGCGGAGCAGTACTTC.

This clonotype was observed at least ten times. The CDR3 sequence: CASSRTSGGGNEQFF. For the CDR3, the DNA is TGTGCCAGCAGCCGGACTAGCGGGGGGGGGAATGAGCAGTTCTTC. This chain joins TRBV11-2 and TRBJ2-1; 15 bases fit TRBD2. The CDR3 contains 15 residues. CDR1 and CDR2 (germline): SGHAT, FQNNGV. Trimming took 5 bases from V and 7 from J; bases not matched to a gene: 3.

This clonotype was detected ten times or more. In DNA, the CDR3 is TGTGCCAGCAGCACTGGGACAGGGACGACCTACGAGCAGTACTTC. It translates to CASSTGTGTTYEQYF. The rearrangement uses TRBV11-2 and TRBJ2-7; the match to TRBD1 covers 9 bases. Germline CDR1 reads SGHAT; CDR2 reads FQNNGV. After removal of 5 bases from V and 2 bases from J, the junction contained 7 bases not matched to a gene. This CDR3 comprises 15 residues.

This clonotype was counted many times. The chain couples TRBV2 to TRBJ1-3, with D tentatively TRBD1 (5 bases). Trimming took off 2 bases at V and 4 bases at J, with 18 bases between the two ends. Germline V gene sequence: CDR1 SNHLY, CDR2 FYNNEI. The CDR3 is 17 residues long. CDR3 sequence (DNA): TGTGCCAGCAGTGAATGGGGGGTCGGGCTCGGAGGAAACACCATATATTTT. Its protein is CASSEWGVGLGGNTIYF.

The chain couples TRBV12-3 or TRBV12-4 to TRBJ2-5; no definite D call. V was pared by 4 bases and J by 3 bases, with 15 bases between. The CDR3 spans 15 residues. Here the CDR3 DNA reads TGTGCCAGCAGTTCCAAGACCCCCCGAAAAGAGACCCAGTACTTC. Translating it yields CASSSKTPRKETQYF.

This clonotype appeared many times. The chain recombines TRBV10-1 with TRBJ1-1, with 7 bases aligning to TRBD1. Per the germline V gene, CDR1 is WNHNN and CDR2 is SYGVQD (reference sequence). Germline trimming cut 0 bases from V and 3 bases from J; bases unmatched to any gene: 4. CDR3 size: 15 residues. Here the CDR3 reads CASSESGRGDTEAFF. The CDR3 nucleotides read TGCGCCAGCAGTGAGTCTGGCAGGGGGGACACTGAAGCTTTCTTT.

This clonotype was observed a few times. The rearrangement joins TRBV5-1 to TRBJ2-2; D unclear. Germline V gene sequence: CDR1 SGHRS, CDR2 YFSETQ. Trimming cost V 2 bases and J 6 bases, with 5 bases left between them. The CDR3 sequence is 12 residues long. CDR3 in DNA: TGCGCCAGCAGCTTTAACGCCGGGGAGCTGTTTTTT. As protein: CASSFNAGELFF.

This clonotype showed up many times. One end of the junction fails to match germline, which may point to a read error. The CDR3 DNA reads TGTGCCACCAGCAGAGATCCCCGGGGGAACGCTGAAGCTTTCTTT. Protein product: CATSRDPRGNAEAFF. The genes are TRBV15 and TRBJ1-1; a weak D match, TRBD1 (5 bases). From germline, CDR1 is LNHNV and CDR2 YYDKDF (reference sequence). This CDR3 spans 15 amino acids.

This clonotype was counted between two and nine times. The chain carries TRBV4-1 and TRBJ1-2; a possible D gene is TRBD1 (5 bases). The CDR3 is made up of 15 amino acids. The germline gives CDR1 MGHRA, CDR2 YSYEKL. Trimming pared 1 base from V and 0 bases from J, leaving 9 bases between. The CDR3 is CASSQGAGPNYGYTF. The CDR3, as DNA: TGCGCCAGCAGCCAAGGAGCGGGACCTAACTATGGCTACACCTTC.

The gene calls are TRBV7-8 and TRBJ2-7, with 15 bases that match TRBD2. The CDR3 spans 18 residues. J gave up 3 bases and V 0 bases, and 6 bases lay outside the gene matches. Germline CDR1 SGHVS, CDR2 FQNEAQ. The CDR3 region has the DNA TGTGCCAGCAGCTTAGCGGGGACTAGCGGGAGGCGGAACTACGAGCAGTACTTC. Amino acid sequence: CASSLAGTSGRRNYEQYF.

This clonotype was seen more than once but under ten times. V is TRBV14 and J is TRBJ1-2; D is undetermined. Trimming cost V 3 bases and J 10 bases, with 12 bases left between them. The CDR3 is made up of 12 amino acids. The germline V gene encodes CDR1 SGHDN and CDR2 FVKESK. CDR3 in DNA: TGTGCCAGCAGCCAGGGTCGGTGGCTCTACACCTTC. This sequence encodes CASSQGRWLYTF. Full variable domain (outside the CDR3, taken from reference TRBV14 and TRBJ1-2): EAGVTQFPSHSVIEKGQTVTLRCDPISGHDNLYWYRRVMGKEIKFLLHFVKESKQDESGMPNNRFLAERTGGTYSTLKVQPAELEDSGVYFCASSQGRWLYTFGSGTRLTVV.